Listed here are 3 T cell receptor beta chains from one sample, sequenced in a study of cytomegalovirus exposure and HLA in healthy donors. It was with 60 Vbeta and 13 Jbeta primers that the PCR ran. Libraries were prepared by immunoSEQ multiplex PCR; TCRdb keeps only in-frame clonotypes and omits some of them. The table includes around 190,000 clones, over 60% detected once. Sequenced input: PBMCs. The receptor set was obtained from a woman in her 40s in good health and CMV-seronegative.

This chain joins TRBV6-5 and TRBJ1-5; D gene uncertain. With 5 bases removed from V and 10 bases from J, the gap between germline ends came to 21 bases. Germline CDR1 and CDR2: MNHEY and SVGAGI. The CDR3 length is 15 residues. The CDR3 protein is CASSRTLSGSLPQHF. DNA for the CDR3: TGTGCCAGCAGTCGAACCCTCAGCGGATCTCTACCCCAGCATTTT.

The rearrangement uses TRBV6-5 and TRBJ2-7; 8 bases align to TRBD1. The J segment lost 6 bases and the V segment lost 5 bases, leaving 12 bases of the junction unmatched. The CDR3 contains 15 residues. CDR1 is MNHEY and CDR2 is SVGAGI in the germline V gene. The CDR3 region is CASSNPDRGVIEQYF. CDR3 coding DNA: TGTGCCAGCAGTAATCCCGACAGGGGAGTGATCGAGCAGTACTTC.

This clone was picked up one time. The gene calls are TRBV30 and TRBJ2-3; 10 bases agree with TRBD1. The CDR3 spans 12 residues. J was trimmed by 5 bases and V by 8 bases; bases with no gene match: 4. The germline V gene encodes CDR1 GTSNPN and CDR2 SVGIG (reference sequence). The CDR3 is CARGQGIDTQYF. Written as DNA, the CDR3 is TGTGCCAGGGGACAGGGGATAGATACGCAGTATTTT.